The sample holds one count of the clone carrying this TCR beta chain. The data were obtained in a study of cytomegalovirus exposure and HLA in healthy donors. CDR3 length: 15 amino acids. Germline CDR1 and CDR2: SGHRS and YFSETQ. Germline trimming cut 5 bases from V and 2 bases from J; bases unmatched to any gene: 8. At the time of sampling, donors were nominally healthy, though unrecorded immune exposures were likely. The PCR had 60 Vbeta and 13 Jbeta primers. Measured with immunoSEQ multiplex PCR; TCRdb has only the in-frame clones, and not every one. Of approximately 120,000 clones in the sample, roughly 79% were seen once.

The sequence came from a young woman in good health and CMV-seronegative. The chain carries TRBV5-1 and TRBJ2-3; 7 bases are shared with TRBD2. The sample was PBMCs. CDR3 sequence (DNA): TGCGCCAGCAGTATTGGGGGAGGGAACACAGATACGCAGTATTTT. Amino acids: CASSIGGGNTDTQYF. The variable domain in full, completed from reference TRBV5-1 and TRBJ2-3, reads KAGVTQTPRYLIKTRGQQVTLSCSPISGHRSVSWYQQTPGQGLQFLFEYFSETQRNKGNFPGRFSGRQFSNSRSEMNVSTLELGDSALYLCASSIGGGNTDTQYFGPGTRLTVL.